The next 15 T cell receptor beta chains were all read from a single sample in a study of blood T cell repertoires in COVID-19. Sequencing was performed with immunoSEQ multiplex PCR; in TCRdb, only in-frame clones are kept and a portion is missing. Of roughly 50,000 clones listed, approximately 83% are singletons. Sequencing used peripheral blood. These receptors all stem from an elderly woman with acute or convalescent COVID-19.

Only a few counts were recorded for this clone. The gene calls are TRBV5-6 and TRBJ1-2; 10 positions agree with TRBD1. The CDR3 runs 15 residues. Germline CDR1 is SGHDT and CDR2 is YYEEEE. Trimming cost V 1 base and J 6 bases; bases outside gene matches: 6. CDR3 sequence: CASSLRQGARDGYTF. The CDR3 DNA is TGTGCCAGCAGCTTGAGACAGGGGGCCCGGGATGGCTACACCTTC.

This chain links TRBV7-8 with TRBJ1-1, with D perhaps matching TRBD1 (6 bases). This CDR3 spans 16 amino acids. Germline values: CDR1 SGHVS, CDR2 FQNEAQ. Trimming removed 5 bases from V and 0 bases from J, with 16 bases in between. The CDR3 nucleotides are TGTGCCAGCAGCAAACAGGGAGCTTTAATGAACACTGAAGCTTTCTTT. Translation: CASSKQGALMNTEAFF.

J is TRBJ1-1 and V is TRBV6-5; TRBD1 might be the D (6 bases). The CDR3 length is 15 residues. Trimming shortened V by 4 bases and J by 1 base, and 13 bases separated the two germline ends. Germline assignment: CDR1 MNHEY and CDR2 SVGAGI. This chain's CDR3 is CASSSFWTENTEAFF. The CDR3 nucleotides read TGTGCCAGCAGTTCCTTCTGGACAGAGAACACTGAAGCTTTCTTT.

This rearrangement joins TRBV5-8 to TRBJ1-4, with 8 bases identical to TRBD1. The CDR3 consists of 16 residues. Germline V CDR1 and CDR2: SGHTS, YDEGEE. V was clipped by 5 bases and J by 0 bases; unmatched bases: 6. CDR3 DNA: TGTGCCAGCAGATACGACAGGGGCCCAACTAATGAAAAACTGTTTTTT. Translating gives CASRYDRGPTNEKLFF.

The chain links TRBV29-1 to TRBJ1-2; 7 bases are a match to TRBD1. Germline CDR1 SQVTM, CDR2 ANQGSEA. V trimming: 3 bases; J trimming: 2 bases; junction bases outside the gene matches: 6. The CDR3 has 14 residues. The CDR3: CSVDKSGGNYGYTF. The CDR3 nucleotides read TGCAGCGTTGATAAGTCAGGGGGGAACTATGGCTACACCTTC.

The V call is TRBV5-1, the J call TRBJ2-3; TRBD2 aligns across 9 bases. Germline-derived CDR1 and CDR2 are SGHRS and YFSETQ. This CDR3 is 17 amino acids long. V lost 3 bases, J lost 1 base, and 9 bases stayed unmatched. The CDR3 DNA reads as TGCGCCAGCAGCTCCGGAGGGAAGCGGGGGGGCACAGATACGCAGTATTTT. Translated, it gives CASSSGGKRGGTDTQYF.

This clone appeared once. This chain connects TRBV10-3 to TRBJ1-4; 7 bases fit TRBD1. Germline V gene sequence: CDR1 ENHRY, CDR2 SYGVKD. V gave up 5 bases and J gave up 4 bases; unmatched junction bases: 13. The CDR3 extends over 17 amino acids. CDR3 bases: TGTGCCATCAGTAGAGGGGGCAGAGGAATCGGTAATGAAAAACTGTTTTTT. Residues: CAISRGGRGIGNEKLFF.

CDR3 coding DNA: TGTGCCTGGAGTGATCAGGGAGGGACTGAAGCTTTCTTT. This encodes CAWSDQGGTEAFF. V is TRBV30 and J is TRBJ1-1; D is perhaps TRBD1 (5 bases). CDR1 and CDR2 (germline): GTSNPN, SVGIG (reference sequence). Trimming cost V 1 base and J 5 bases, with 11 bases left between them. The CDR3 covers 13 residues.

The rearrangement links TRBV11-2 to TRBJ1-2; 10 bases are a match to TRBD1. V was pared by 5 bases and J by 4 bases, with 4 bases of the junction left unmatched. CDR3 size: 14 residues. Germline V gene lookup returns CDR1 SGHAT and CDR2 FQNNGV. CDR3 coding DNA: TGTGCCAGCAGCCCCGGACAGGGGGGCTATGGCTACACCTTC. It translates to CASSPGQGGYGYTF.

The chain is built from TRBV18 and TRBJ2-1; D is uncertain. V lost 0 bases and J 8 bases, leaving 11 bases between the germline ends. Germline CDR1 is KGHSH and CDR2 is LQKENI. The CDR3 contains 14 residues. The CDR3 nucleotides are TGTGCCAGCTCACCACCGGCGCACGGAGATGAGCAGTTCTTC. This encodes CASSPPAHGDEQFF.

CDR3 amino acids: CASSLDARTNEKLFF. The CDR3 DNA reads as TGTGCCAGCAGCTTAGATGCTCGGACTAATGAAAAACTGTTTTTT. The chain has TRBV7-9 and TRBJ1-4; D is unresolved. The CDR3 has 15 residues. Germline CDR1 is SEHNR and CDR2 is FQNEAQ (reference sequence). V lost 1 base to trimming and J lost 2 bases, with 8 bases between them.

The V gene is TRBV19, the J gene TRBJ2-4; D is perhaps TRBD1 (5 bases). Germline V gives CDR1 LNHDA, CDR2 SQIVND (reference sequence). The CDR3 is made up of 17 amino acids. V lost 5 bases and J 0 bases, leaving 17 bases between the germline ends. The CDR3 DNA follows: TGTGCCAGTAGTGCTACGGGCCAGGGCAAAGCCAAAAACATTCAGTACTTC. Its protein product is CASSATGQGKAKNIQYF.

The rearrangement joins TRBV3-1 (or the pseudogene TRBV3-2) to TRBJ1-2, with TRBD1 identical over 7 bases. The CDR3 runs 16 residues. V lost 3 bases to trimming and J lost 3 bases; unmatched junction nucleotides: 10. The germline V gene encodes CDR1 LGHDT and CDR2 YNNKEL (reference sequence). This CDR3 reads CASSQMGDSKYYGYTF. The CDR3 region has the DNA TGTGCCAGCAGCCAGATGGGGGACAGTAAGTACTATGGCTACACCTTC.

This clone was counted once. The rearrangement uses TRBV10-2 and TRBJ1-1, with D unclear. The CDR3 is 11 residues long. Looked up from germline, CDR1 is WSHSY and CDR2 is SAAADI. V lost 4 bases, J lost 11 bases, and 11 bases lay in between. For the CDR3, the DNA is TGCGCCAGCAGTGCGAGGGAGGAGGCTTTCTTT. Translation: CASSAREEAFF.

The chain uses TRBV27 and TRBJ2-7; D may be TRBD2 (7 bases). The germline V gene encodes CDR1 MNHEY and CDR2 SMNVEV (reference sequence). This CDR3 contains 15 residues. Trimming cost V 0 bases and J 7 bases, with 16 bases left between them. The CDR3: CASSLSRGPDREQYF. The CDR3 DNA sequence: TGTGCCAGCAGTTTATCGCGGGGGCCCGATCGGGAGCAGTACTTC.